Listed here is a single TCR beta chain. PCR was performed a second time for about 7 to 11 cycles using a sample-barcoded 5' primer and a J-beta primer mix. Via MiXCR, TCRdb re-called the 5' RACE reads, giving one row per CDR3 protein. This table has 600,000 to 1,000,000 distinct CDR3 sequences, roughly 50% appearing once. This sample is part of a study of blood T cells in healthy people across ages. The TCR originated in a man aged 25-45 years in good health. Sequencing was performed on blood.

CDR3 residues: CASSPGTGSTGELFF. The CDR3 DNA reads TGTGCCAGCAGCCCGGGAACGGGGAGCACCGGGGAGCTGTTTTTT. The chain couples TRBV7-3 to TRBJ2-2, with D possibly being TRBD2 (5 bases). The CDR3 length is 15 residues. The V end was cut by 5 bases, the J end by 4 bases, with 14 bases between. Germline V gene sequence: CDR1 SGHTA, CDR2 FQGTGA.